The 20 T cell receptor beta chains below come from one sample, sequenced in a study of T cell changes during pregnancy in multiple sclerosis. Profiled with immunoSEQ multiplex PCR; TCRdb holds only in-frame clones, not every one. There are about 44,000 clones in the sample; approximately 96% occur only once, and about 0.9% lies in the top ten. The starting material was peripheral blood, obtained in the second trimester of pregnancy. The receptors shown here come from a female donor with multiple sclerosis, enrolled in a pregnancy study.

The chain couples TRBV27 to TRBJ2-1; 8 nucleotides line up with TRBD1. This CDR3 is 16 amino acids long. Trimming cost V 3 bases and J 8 bases; bases outside gene matches: 12. Germline assignment: CDR1 MNHEY and CDR2 SMNVEV (reference sequence). The CDR3 spells CASSFSGLPGGDEQFF. The CDR3, as DNA: TGTGCCAGCAGTTTCTCGGGACTCCCAGGGGGCGATGAGCAGTTCTTC.

Written as DNA, the CDR3 is TGTGCCAGCAGCTTAACGGGCAGGGTTTTCACAGATACGCAGTATTTT. Translating gives CASSLTGRVFTDTQYF. The chain employs TRBV11-2 and TRBJ2-3; a weak D match, TRBD1 (5 bases). Germline CDR1 and CDR2: SGHAT and FQNNGV. The V end was cut by 2 bases, the J end by 2 bases, with 14 bases between. The CDR3 has 16 residues.

The chain's CDR3 is CASSARQGAGTEAFF. DNA for the CDR3: TGCGCCAGCAGCGCCCGACAGGGGGCAGGCACTGAAGCTTTCTTT. The chain carries TRBV5-1 and TRBJ1-1; 10 bases line up with TRBD1. This CDR3 region has 15 residues. Germline V lookup: CDR1 SGHRS, CDR2 YFSETQ. Unmatched junction bases numbered 7, after V lost 4 bases and J lost 4 bases. The full variable domain, completed using reference TRBV5-1 and TRBJ1-1, is KAGVTQTPRYLIKTRGQQVTLSCSPISGHRSVSWYQQTPGQGLQFLFEYFSETQRNKGNFPGRFSGRQFSNSRSEMNVSTLELGDSALYLCASSARQGAGTEAFFGQGTRLTVV.

V gene TRBV28 combines with J gene TRBJ1-5; a weak D match, TRBD1 (6 bases). The CDR3 consists of 15 residues. The germline V gene encodes CDR1 MDHEN and CDR2 SYDVKM. The germline V and J ends were trimmed by 6 bases and 7 bases, with 19 bases remaining between them. Written as DNA, the CDR3 is TGTGCCAGCAGGGCTGGGGGGGGCTTTTTGCAGCCCCAGCATTTT. Its protein product is CASRAGGGFLQPQHF.

This chain connects TRBV4-2 to TRBJ2-5; 7 bases align to TRBD2. The CDR3 length is 17 residues. V was clipped by 0 bases and J by 1 base; unmatched bases: 8. Germline V lookup: CDR1 LGHNA, CDR2 YNFKEQ. Here the CDR3 DNA reads TGTGCCAGCAGCCAAGAGTTGGGCGGGGGTACCCAAGAGACCCAGTACTTC. As protein: CASSQELGGGTQETQYF.

The CDR3 is CASSYLAGDSYNEQFF. Written as DNA, the CDR3 is TGTGCCAGCAGCTACTTAGCGGGGGACTCCTACAATGAGCAGTTCTTC. The V call is TRBV7-6, the J call TRBJ2-1; TRBD2 matches 9 bases. V was clipped by 4 bases and J by 0 bases; unmatched bases: 4. The CDR3 loop spans 16 amino acids. Germline lookup yields CDR1 SGHVS and CDR2 FNYEAQ.

This chain connects TRBV19 to TRBJ1-1, with 8 bases aligning to TRBD1. This CDR3 spans 15 amino acids. V shed 7 bases, J shed 0 bases, and the junction held 7 bases outside the gene matches. The V gene's germline CDR1 is LNHDA and CDR2 SQIVND (reference sequence). CDR3 DNA: TGTGCCAGTATAGGGAGGACAGGGTTGAACACTGAAGCTTTCTTT. Its protein is CASIGRTGLNTEAFF.

The gene calls are TRBV9 and TRBJ2-1; D gene unclear. Germline CDR1 and CDR2: SGDLS and YYNGEE. The length of the CDR3 is 17 residues. The V gene lost 0 bases and the J gene lost 8 bases, with 21 bases spanning the gap. The CDR3 is CASSVESRRRPLDEQFF. The DNA for the CDR3 is TGTGCCAGCAGCGTAGAAAGCCGACGGCGGCCTCTGGATGAGCAGTTCTTC.

This chain uses TRBV7-2 with TRBJ1-2; no definite D call. Germline V gene data show CDR1 as SGHTA and CDR2 as FQGNSA. V lost 3 bases, J lost 5 bases, and 10 bases lay in between. The CDR3 consists of 13 residues. The CDR3 DNA reads TGTGCCAGCAGCTTTGGTGCCGAGTATGGCTACACCTTC. This sequence encodes CASSFGAEYGYTF.

This sequence joins TRBV18 and TRBJ2-3; possibly TRBD2 for D (6 bases). CDR3 size: 13 residues. Trimming removed 3 bases at V and 6 bases at J, with 10 bases between. From germline, CDR1 is KGHSH and CDR2 LQKENI. Written as DNA, the CDR3 is TGTGCCAGCTCACCGGGGGGTTTGGATACGCAGTATTTT. Encoded protein: CASSPGGLDTQYF.

This chain connects TRBV4-1 to TRBJ2-3; 10 nucleotides agree with TRBD2. Germline CDR1 MGHRA, CDR2 YSYEKL. This CDR3 is built from 18 residues. J gave up 2 bases and V 0 bases, and 8 bases lay outside the gene matches. CDR3 DNA sequence: TGCGCCAGCAGCCAAGATAAGGGTAGCGGGGGGCACACAGATACGCAGTATTTT. It encodes CASSQDKGSGGHTDTQYF.

This clone was seen a single time. The chain recombines TRBV15 with TRBJ2-1, with TRBD2 matching over 8 bases. The ends lost 4 bases at V and 2 bases at J; junction bases unmatched: 16. Looked up from germline, CDR1 is LNHNV and CDR2 is YYDKDF (reference sequence). The CDR3 extends over 19 amino acids. The CDR3 here is CATSTRGGEGRTPYNEQFF. The CDR3, as DNA: TGTGCCACCAGCACCCGGGGGGGGGAGGGACGAACGCCCTACAATGAGCAGTTCTTC.

The chain combines TRBV7-9 with TRBJ1-1; D unresolved. V lost 4 bases to trimming and J lost 0 bases, with 12 bases between them. The CDR3 runs 15 residues. CDR1 is SEHNR and CDR2 is FQNEAQ in the germline V gene (reference sequence). The CDR3 spells CASSWEASLNTEAFF. DNA for the CDR3: TGTGCCAGCAGCTGGGAGGCGTCCCTGAACACTGAAGCTTTCTTT.

V usage is TRBV5-1 and J usage is TRBJ2-2; tentatively, D is TRBD1 (5 bases). V was shortened by 0 bases and J by 5 bases, with 11 bases between the two germline ends. The germline V gene encodes CDR1 SGHRS and CDR2 YFSETQ. This CDR3 is 15 amino acids long. In DNA form, the CDR3 reads TGCGCCAGCAGCTTGGGAGACAGTAGTACCGGGGAGCTGTTTTTT. Its protein is CASSLGDSSTGELFF.

CDR3: CASSLGGRGTDTQYF. The CDR3 coding sequence is TGTGCCAGCAGCTTGGGAGGGCGGGGGACAGATACGCAGTATTTT. The gene calls are TRBV5-4 and TRBJ2-3, with 7 nucleotides matching TRBD2. The CDR3 has 15 amino acids. Trimming cost V 0 bases and J 3 bases; bases outside gene matches: 4. CDR1 and CDR2 from the germline V gene are SGHNT and YYREEE (reference sequence).

The V call is TRBV10-3, the J call TRBJ1-2; 7 nucleotides align to TRBD1. V lost 6 bases to trimming and J lost 2 bases; unmatched junction nucleotides: 6. Germline CDR1 and CDR2: ENHRY and SYGVKD. The CDR3 is made up of 14 amino acids. DNA for the CDR3: TGTGCCATCAGACGGGGACAGCTGAACTATGGCTACACCTTC. This codes for CAIRRGQLNYGYTF.

CDR3 sequence (DNA): TGTGCCAGCAGTTTTGCGGTAAACAATGAGCAGTTCTTC. Its translation: CASSFAVNNEQFF. This chain links TRBV27 with TRBJ2-1, with D uncertain. The germline V gene encodes CDR1 MNHEY and CDR2 SMNVEV (reference sequence). The CDR3 covers 13 residues. The V end was cut by 3 bases, the J end by 5 bases, with 8 bases between.

This chain joins TRBV13 and TRBJ2-1; TRBD2 matches at 12 bases. The CDR3 is 21 amino acids. The germline V gene encodes CDR1 PRHDT and CDR2 FYEKMQ (reference sequence). The V and J ends lost 0 bases and 0 bases, in that order; junction bases with no gene match: 12. CDR3 nucleotides: TGTGCCAGCAGCTTAGGTCCTCGACTAGCGGGAGACCACCGCTCCTACAATGAGCAGTTCTTC. This sequence encodes CASSLGPRLAGDHRSYNEQFF. Using reference TRBV13 and TRBJ2-1 for the parts outside the CDR3, the full variable domain is AAGVIQSPRHLIKEKRETATLKCYPIPRHDTVYWYQQGPGQDPQFLISFYEKMQSDKGSIPDRFSAQQFSDYHSELNMSSLELGDSALYFCASSLGPRLAGDHRSYNEQFFGPGTRLTVL.

CDR3 coding DNA: TGTGCCAGCAGTAGCCGGGAAAGCCACACTGAAGCTTTCTTT. This gives the protein CASSSRESHTEAFF. The V and J genes are TRBV27 and TRBJ1-1; D not certain. The CDR3 loop spans 14 amino acids. Germline CDR1 and CDR2: MNHEY and SMNVEV (reference sequence). Deletions cut 5 bases from V and 3 bases from J, with 13 bases between.

V usage is TRBV5-1 and J usage is TRBJ2-6; 10 bases map to TRBD1. The CDR3 contains 19 residues. Per germline, CDR1 SGHRS and CDR2 YFSETQ. Trimming cost V 3 bases and J 0 bases; bases outside gene matches: 9. CDR3: CASSSGTGDSRSGANVLTF. CDR3 DNA: TGCGCCAGCAGCTCCGGGACAGGGGACAGCCGCTCTGGGGCCAACGTCCTGACTTTC. Full variable domain (rest looked up from reference TRBV5-1 and TRBJ2-6): KAGVTQTPRYLIKTRGQQVTLSCSPISGHRSVSWYQQTPGQGLQFLFEYFSETQRNKGNFPGRFSGRQFSNSRSEMNVSTLELGDSALYLCASSSGTGDSRSGANVLTFGAGSRLTVL.